This T cell receptor beta chain was captured by sequencing in a study of tumor and adjacent non-tumor tissue in lung cancer. Looking at the study overall: Stage I to III disease affected 10 men and a handful of women aged about 31 to 80. Findings and limits, study-wide: Tumor repertoires had a smaller top 100 clone share than normal lung.

The library came from three nested PCR rounds adapted from ARM-PCR protocols. TCRdb independently ran MiXCR on the multiplex PCR reads; one entry per CDR3 protein. Of 55,000 to 75,000 distinct CDR3 sequences in the sample, 50% to 60% are singletons; the top ten hold about 19%. The template was RNA from unsorted bulk tissue. Details on this clonotype: Antigen specificity is unknown. The junction departs from the called germline gene at one end, perhaps through a read error.

The sequence was collected from a man aged 50 or older with non-small cell lung cancer. What was sequenced was lung tumor tissue.

The CDR3 region is CSASTSGGTEEIQYF. CDR3 coding DNA: TGTAGTGCCAGTACCAGCGGGGGGACTGAAGAGATCCAGTACTTC. The chain is built from TRBV20-1 and TRBJ2-5; 9 positions match TRBD2. From germline, CDR1 is DFQATT and CDR2 SNEGSKA (reference sequence). This CDR3 comprises 15 residues.